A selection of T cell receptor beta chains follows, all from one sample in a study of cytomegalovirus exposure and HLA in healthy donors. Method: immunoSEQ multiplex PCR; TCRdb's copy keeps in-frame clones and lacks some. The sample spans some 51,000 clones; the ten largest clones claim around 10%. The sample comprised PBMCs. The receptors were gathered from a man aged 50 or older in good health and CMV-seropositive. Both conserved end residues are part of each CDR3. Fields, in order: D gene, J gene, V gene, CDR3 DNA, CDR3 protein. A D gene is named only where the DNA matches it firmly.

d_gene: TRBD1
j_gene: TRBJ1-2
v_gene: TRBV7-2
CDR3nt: TGTGCCAGCAGCCCAAGACAGGGGGCGGATGGCTACACCTTC
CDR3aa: CASSPRQGADGYTF

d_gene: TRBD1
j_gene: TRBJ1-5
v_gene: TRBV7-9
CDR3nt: TGTGCCAGCAGCTTTGGACAGGGTGAGGAGCCCCAGCATTTT
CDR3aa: CASSFGQGEEPQHF

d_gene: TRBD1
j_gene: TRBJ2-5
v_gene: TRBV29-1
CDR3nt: TGCAGCGTTGAAGGCTGGACAGGGGCGGCCGAGACCCAGTACTTC
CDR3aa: CSVEGWTGAAETQYF

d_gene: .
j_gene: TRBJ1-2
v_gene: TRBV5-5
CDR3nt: TGTGCCAGCAGCCCGCCCCCAGGGTCTGGCTACACCTTC
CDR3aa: CASSPPPGSGYTF

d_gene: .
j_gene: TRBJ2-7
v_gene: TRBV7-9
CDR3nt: TGTGCCAGCACCCTAGGGGGGGGAAACTACGAGCAGTACTTC
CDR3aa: CASTLGGGNYEQYF

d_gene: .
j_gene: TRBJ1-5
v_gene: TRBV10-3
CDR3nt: TGTGCCATCAGTGAATACCAGGGCAATCAGCCCCAGCATTTT
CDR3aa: CAISEYQGNQPQHF

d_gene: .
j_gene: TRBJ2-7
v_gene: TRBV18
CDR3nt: TGTGCCAGCTCTACAACCGGGGACTCCTACGAGCAGTACTTC
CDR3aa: CASSTTGDSYEQYF

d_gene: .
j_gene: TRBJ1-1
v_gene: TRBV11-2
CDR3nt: TGTGCCAGCAGCTTATTCGAGGGGGGGAGCACTGAAGCTTTCTTT
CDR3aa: CASSLFEGGSTEAFF

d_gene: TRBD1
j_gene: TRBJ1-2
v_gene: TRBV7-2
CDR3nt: TGTGCCAGCAGCTTAACAACAGGGGGATATGGCTACACCTTC
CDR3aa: CASSLTTGGYGYTF

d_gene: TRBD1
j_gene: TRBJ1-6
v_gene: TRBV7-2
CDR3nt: TGTGCCAGCAGCTTTGGGACAGTCTCTAATAATTCACCCCTCCACTTT
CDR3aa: CASSFGTVSNNSPLHF

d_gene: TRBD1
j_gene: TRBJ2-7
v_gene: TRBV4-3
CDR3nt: TGCGCCAGCAGCTGGGGACAGGGGGCGGGCGAGCAGTACTTC
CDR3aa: CASSWGQGAGEQYF

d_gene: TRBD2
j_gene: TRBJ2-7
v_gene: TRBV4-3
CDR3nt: TGCGCCAGCAGCCAAGGGGCAGCGGGGGCCGCCTACGAGCAGTACTTC
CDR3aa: CASSQGAAGAAYEQYF

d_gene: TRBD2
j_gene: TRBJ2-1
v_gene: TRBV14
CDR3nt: TGTGCCAGCAGCCCGATGAGCGGGAGCTCCTACAATGAGCAGTTCTTC
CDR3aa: CASSPMSGSSYNEQFF

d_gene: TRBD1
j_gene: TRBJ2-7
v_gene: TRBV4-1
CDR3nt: TGCGCCAGCAGCTCCCGAATCAGGGGGCTGGGAGAGCAGTACTTC
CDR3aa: CASSSRIRGLGEQYF

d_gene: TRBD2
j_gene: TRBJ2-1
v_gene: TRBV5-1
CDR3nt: TGCGCCAGCAGCCAGGGACTAGCGGGAAACAATGAGCAGTTCTTC
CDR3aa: CASSQGLAGNNEQFF

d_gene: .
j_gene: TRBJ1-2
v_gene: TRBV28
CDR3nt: TGTGCCAGAAGGTCCCGGGCAGGGAACACCTTC
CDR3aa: CARRSRAGNTF

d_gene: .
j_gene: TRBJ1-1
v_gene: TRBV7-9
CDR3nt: TGTGCCAGCAGTTCACAGGGTACCACTGAAGCTTTCTTT
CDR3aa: CASSSQGTTEAFF

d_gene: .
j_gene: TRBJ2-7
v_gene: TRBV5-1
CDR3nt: TGCGCCAGCCCCCCATCCGAGCAGTACTTC
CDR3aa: CASPPSEQYF

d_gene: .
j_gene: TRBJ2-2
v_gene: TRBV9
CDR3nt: TGTGCCAGCAGCGTAGGCGGGCTTCCGAACACCGGGGAGCTGTTTTTT
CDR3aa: CASSVGGLPNTGELFF

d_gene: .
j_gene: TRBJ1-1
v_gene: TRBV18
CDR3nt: TGTGCCAGCACGCAGACAGCGAACACTGAAGCTTTCTTT
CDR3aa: CASTQTANTEAFF

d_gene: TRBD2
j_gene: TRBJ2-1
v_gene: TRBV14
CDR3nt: TGTGCCAGCAGCGAGACCGGGACTAGCGGCTACAATGAGCAGTTCTTC
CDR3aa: CASSETGTSGYNEQFF

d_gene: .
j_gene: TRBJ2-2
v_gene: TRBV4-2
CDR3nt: TGTGCCAGCAGCCAAGACGGGACGAACACCGGGGAGCTGTTTTTT
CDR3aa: CASSQDGTNTGELFF

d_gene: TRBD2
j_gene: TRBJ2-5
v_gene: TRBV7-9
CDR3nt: TGTGCCAGCAGGGCAACTAGCGGGAGAGGAGAGACCCAGTACTTC
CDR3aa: CASRATSGRGETQYF

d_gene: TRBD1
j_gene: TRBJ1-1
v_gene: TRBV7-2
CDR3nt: TGTGCCAGCAGCTCCCCGACAGGGCCGAACACTGAAGCTTTCTTT
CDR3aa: CASSSPTGPNTEAFF

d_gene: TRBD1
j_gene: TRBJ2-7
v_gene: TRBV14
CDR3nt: TGTGCCAGCAGTCGAACGGGACAGCTAACCTACGAGCAGTACTTC
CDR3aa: CASSRTGQLTYEQYF

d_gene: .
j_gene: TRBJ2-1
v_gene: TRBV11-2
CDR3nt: TGTGCCAGCAGCCAATATCAGGGCTTGTCCGTCAATGAGCAGTTCTTC
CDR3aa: CASSQYQGLSVNEQFF

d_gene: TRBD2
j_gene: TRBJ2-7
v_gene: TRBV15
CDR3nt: TGTGCCACTAAAGGGCGGGAGGGCCCCTACGAGCAGTACTTC
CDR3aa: CATKGREGPYEQYF

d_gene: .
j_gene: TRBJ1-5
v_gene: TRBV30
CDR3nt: TGTGCCTGGAGAGGGGCCGGAGAAATTTATAGCAATCAGCCCCAGCATTTT
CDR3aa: CAWRGAGEIYSNQPQHF

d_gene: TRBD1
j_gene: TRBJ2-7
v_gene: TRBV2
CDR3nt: TGTGCCAGCAGTGCCAGGACAGGGATCTCCTACGAGCAGTACTTC
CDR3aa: CASSARTGISYEQYF

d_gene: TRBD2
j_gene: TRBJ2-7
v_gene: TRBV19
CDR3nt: TGTGCCAGTAGTATAACTAGCGGTAGCTACGAGCAGTACTTC
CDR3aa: CASSITSGSYEQYF

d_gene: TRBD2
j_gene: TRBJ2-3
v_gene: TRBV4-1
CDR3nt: TGCGCCAGCAGCCACGGACTAGCGGGACTTGGAGATACGCAGTATTTT
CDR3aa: CASSHGLAGLGDTQYF

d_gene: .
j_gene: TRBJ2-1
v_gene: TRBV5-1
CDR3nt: TGCGCCAGCAGCCCACGACAGAATGTAAGGGCGCAGTTCTTC
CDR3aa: CASSPRQNVRAQFF

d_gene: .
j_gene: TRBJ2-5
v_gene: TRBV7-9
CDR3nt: TGTGCCAGCAGCTTAGAAGGGGGAAGGAAGACCCAGTACTTC
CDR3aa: CASSLEGGRKTQYF

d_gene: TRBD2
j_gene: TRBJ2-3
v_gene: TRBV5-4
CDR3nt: TGTGCCAGCAGCTTGGGGGAGGGTACGACGCAGTATTTT
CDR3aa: CASSLGEGTTQYF

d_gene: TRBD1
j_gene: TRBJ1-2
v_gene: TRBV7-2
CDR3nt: TGTGCCAGCAGCCTGCCCGGGACAGGGGGTGGCTACACCTTC
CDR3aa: CASSLPGTGGGYTF

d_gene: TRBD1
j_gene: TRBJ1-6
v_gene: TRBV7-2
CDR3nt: TGTGCCAGCAGCTTATATGGACAGGGGGGAAGACTCCTCCACTTT
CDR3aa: CASSLYGQGGRLLHF

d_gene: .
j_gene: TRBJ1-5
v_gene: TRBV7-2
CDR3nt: TGTGCCAGCAGCTTAGGCGGGGGAGTAAATCAGCCCCAGCATTTT
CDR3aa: CASSLGGGVNQPQHF

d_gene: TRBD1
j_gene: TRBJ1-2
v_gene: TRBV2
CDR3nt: TGTGCCAGCAGTGAAGCGCCCTGGGGGACAGGGGAAGGGAAGTTTATCTATGGCTACACCTTC
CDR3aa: CASSEAPWGTGEGKFIYGYTF

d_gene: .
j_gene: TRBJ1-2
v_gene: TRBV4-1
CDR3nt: TGCGCCAGCAGCCAAGTCGGGTTAGGTGGCTACACCTTC
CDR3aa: CASSQVGLGGYTF

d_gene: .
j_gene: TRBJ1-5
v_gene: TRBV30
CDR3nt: TGTGCCGGGAGTGTAGGAGGGTTCGAAAATCAGCCCCAGCATTTT
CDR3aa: CAGSVGGFENQPQHF

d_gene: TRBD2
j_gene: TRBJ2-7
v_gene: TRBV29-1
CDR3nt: TGCAGCGTTGAACGGGGGACTAGCGGCTACGAGCAGTACTTC
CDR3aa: CSVERGTSGYEQYF

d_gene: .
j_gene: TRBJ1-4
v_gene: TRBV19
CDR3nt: TGTGCCAGTAGGGTACAGGGAGCTAATGAAAAACTGTTTTTT
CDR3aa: CASRVQGANEKLFF

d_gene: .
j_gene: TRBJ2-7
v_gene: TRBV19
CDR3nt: TGTGCCAGTATGAGAGGAGCTTCTCCCTACGAGCAGTACTTC
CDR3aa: CASMRGASPYEQYF

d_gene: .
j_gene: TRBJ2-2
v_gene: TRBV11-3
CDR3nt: TGTGCCAGCAGCTTAGAGGGGCTCGGGGAGCTGTTTTTT
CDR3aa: CASSLEGLGELFF

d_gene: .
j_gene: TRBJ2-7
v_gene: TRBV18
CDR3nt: TGTGCCAGCTCACCTACGGCCTACGAGCAGTACTTC
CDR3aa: CASSPTAYEQYF